This TCR beta chain was recovered during a study of OX40 agonist ivuxolimab in advanced cancers. Study as a whole: Each patient was given ivuxolimab into a vein every 2 weeks, at 0.01 to 10 mg/kg.

The CDR3 loop spans 17 amino acids. Germline-derived CDR1 and CDR2 are ENHRY and SYGVKD. V shed 6 bases, J shed 0 bases, and the junction held 6 bases outside the gene matches. TCRdb keeps only in-frame clones here, not all; method: immunoSEQ multiplex PCR. The table includes 70,000 to 95,000 clones, 84% detected once. Concerning this clone itself: What it binds is unknown.

Study-wide points: There was clonal expansion of CD4+ and CD8+ blood T cells by week 6 at 0.1 to 3.0 mg/kg.

V usage is TRBV10-3 and J usage is TRBJ2-6; 9 bases map to TRBD1. Sample: CD4+ or CD8+ T cells sorted from blood, taken in a trial of the OX40 agonist ivuxolimab. The origin of this receptor is an adult with an advanced solid tumor such as melanoma, head and neck, liver or kidney cancer. The CDR3 loop is CAIRGTGTFSGANVLTF. Here the CDR3 DNA reads TGTGCCATCAGGGGGACAGGGACTTTCTCTGGGGCCAACGTCCTGACTTTC.